The following is a T cell receptor beta chain sequence with its context. Its antigen remains unknown. The entry originates in a study of vaccination and CD4 T cells after COVID-19. Study as a whole: For post-vaccine samples, collection took place a median approximately 72 days after dose two, ranging from 14 to 241. Regarding the study as a whole: Recorded median SARS-CoV-2-reactive clonotype numbers increased from about 20 to 38 without reaching significance.

The study sequenced cultured CD4+ T cell DNA using the Oncomine TCR Beta short-read assay. The source of extracted genomic DNA was cultured CD4+ T cells. TCRdb itself ran the PCR reads through MiXCR, one entry per CDR3 protein. The top ten hold more than 6% of the sample, which has approximately 17,000 distinct CDR3 sequences, roughly three fifths seen once. Documented treatment: approximately 9-day PBMC culture with coronavirus spike peptide pools or control peptides (ViraFEST assay). This CDR3 has 12 residues. The germline V and J ends were trimmed by 3 bases and 5 bases, with 5 bases remaining between them.

The clonotype originates from a human donor who had recovered from COVID-19. V gene TRBV12-3 or TRBV12-4 combines with J gene TRBJ1-5; the D gene is possibly TRBD1 (5 bases). The sample in question was CD4+ T cells from blood, cultured in vitro, obtained before SARS-CoV-2 vaccination. For the CDR3, the DNA is TGTGCCAGCAGTTTGGGGCATCAGCCCCAGCATTTT. Residues: CASSLGHQPQHF.